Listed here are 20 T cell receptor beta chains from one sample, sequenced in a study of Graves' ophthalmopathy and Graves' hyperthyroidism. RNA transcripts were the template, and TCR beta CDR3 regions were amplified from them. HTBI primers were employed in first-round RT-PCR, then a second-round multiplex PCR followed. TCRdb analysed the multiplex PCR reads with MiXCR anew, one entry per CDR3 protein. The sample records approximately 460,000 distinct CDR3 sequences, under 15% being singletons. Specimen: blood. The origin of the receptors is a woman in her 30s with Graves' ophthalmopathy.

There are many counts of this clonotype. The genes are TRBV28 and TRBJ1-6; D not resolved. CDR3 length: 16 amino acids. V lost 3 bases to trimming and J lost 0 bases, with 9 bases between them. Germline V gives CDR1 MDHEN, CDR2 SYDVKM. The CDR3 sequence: CASSLTHSSYNSPLHF. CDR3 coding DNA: TGTGCCAGCAGTTTGACACATAGCTCCTATAATTCACCCCTCCACTTT.

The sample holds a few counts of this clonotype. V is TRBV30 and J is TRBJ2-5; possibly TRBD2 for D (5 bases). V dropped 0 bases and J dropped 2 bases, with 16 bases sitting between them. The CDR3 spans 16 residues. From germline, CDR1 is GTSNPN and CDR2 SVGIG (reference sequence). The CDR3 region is CAWSVPLSGNQETQYF. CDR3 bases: TGTGCCTGGAGTGTACCATTAAGCGGAAATCAAGAGACCCAGTACTTC.

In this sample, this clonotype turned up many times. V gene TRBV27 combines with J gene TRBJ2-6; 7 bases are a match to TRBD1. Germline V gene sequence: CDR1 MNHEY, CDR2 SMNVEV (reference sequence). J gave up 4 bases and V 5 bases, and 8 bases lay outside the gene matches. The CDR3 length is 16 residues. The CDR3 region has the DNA TGTGCCAGCAGTCCGCGACAGGGAGAGGGGGCCAACGTCCTGACTTTC. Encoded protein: CASSPRQGEGANVLTF.

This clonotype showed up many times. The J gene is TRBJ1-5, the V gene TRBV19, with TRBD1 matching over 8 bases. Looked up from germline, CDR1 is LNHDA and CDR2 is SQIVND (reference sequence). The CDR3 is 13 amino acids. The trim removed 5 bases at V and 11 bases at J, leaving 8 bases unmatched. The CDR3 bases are TGTGCCAGTAGTTCTGGGACAGGCGGGACCCAGCATTTT. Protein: CASSSGTGGTQHF.

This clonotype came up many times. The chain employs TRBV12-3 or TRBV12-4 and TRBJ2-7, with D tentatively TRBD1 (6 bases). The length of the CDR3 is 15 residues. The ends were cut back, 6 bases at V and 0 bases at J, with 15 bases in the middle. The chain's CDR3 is CASRGLTGSSYEQYF. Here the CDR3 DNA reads TGTGCCAGCAGAGGGTTGACAGGTAGCTCCTACGAGCAGTACTTC.

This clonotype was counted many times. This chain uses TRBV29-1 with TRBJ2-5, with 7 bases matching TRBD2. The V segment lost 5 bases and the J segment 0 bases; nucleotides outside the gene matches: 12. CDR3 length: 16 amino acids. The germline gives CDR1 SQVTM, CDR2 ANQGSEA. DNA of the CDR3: TGCAGCGTTCTATACGCCGAACTAGCGCACCAAGAGACCCAGTACTTC. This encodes CSVLYAELAHQETQYF.

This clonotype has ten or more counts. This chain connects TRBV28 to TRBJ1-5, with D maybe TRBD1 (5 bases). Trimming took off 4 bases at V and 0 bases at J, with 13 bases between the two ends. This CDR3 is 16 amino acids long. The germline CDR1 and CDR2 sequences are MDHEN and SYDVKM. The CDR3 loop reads CASSSDRATSNQPQHF. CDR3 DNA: TGTGCCAGCAGTTCAGACAGAGCTACTAGCAATCAGCCCCAGCATTTT. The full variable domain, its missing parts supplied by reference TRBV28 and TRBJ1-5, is DVKVTQSSRYLVKRTGEKVFLECVQDMDHENMFWYRQDPGLGLRLIYFSYDVKMKEKGDIPEGYSVSREKKERFSLILESASTNQTSMYLCASSSDRATSNQPQHFGDGTRLSIL.

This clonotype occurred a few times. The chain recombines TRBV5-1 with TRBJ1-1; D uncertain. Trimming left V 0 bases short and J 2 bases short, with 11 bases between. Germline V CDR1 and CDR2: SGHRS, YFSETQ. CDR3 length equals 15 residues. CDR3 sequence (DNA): TGCGCCAGCAGCTTGGTGTACCGGAAAAACACTGAAGCTTTCTTT. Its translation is CASSLVYRKNTEAFF.

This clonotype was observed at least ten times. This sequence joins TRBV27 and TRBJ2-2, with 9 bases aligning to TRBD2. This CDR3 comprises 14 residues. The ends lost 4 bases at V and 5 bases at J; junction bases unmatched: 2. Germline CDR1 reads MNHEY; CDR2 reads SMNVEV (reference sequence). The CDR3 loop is CASSSSGITGELFF. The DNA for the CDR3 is TGTGCCAGCAGTTCTAGCGGGATAACCGGGGAGCTGTTTTTT.

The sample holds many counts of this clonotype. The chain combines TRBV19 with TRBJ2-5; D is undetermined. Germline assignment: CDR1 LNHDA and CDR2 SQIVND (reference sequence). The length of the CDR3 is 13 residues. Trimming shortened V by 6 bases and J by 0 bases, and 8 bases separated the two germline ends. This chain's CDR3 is CASRRTYQETQYF. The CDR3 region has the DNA TGTGCCAGTAGACGCACTTACCAAGAGACCCAGTACTTC.

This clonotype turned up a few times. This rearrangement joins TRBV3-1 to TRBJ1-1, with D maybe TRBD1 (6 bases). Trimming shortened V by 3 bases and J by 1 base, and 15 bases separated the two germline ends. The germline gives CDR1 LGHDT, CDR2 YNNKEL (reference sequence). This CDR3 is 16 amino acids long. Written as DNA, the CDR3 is TGTGCCAGCAGCCACAGAAAGGACAGAGGGAACACTGAAGCTTTCTTT. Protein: CASSHRKDRGNTEAFF.

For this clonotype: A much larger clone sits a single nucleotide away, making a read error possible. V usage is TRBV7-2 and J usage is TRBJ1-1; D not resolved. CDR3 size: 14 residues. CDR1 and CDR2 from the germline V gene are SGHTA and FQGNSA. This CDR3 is CACSLKTQNTEAFF. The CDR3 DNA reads TGTGCCTGCAGCTTAAAAACACAGAACACTGAAGCTTTCTTT.

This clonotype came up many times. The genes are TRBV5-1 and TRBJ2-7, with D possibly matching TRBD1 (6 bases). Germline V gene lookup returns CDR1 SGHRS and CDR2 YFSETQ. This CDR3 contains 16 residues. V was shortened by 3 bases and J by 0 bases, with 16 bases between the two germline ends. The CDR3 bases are TGCGCCAGCAGCTACCAGGGGCCCCAGAGCTCCTACGAGCAGTACTTC. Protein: CASSYQGPQSSYEQYF.

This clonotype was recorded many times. CDR3 bases: TGTGCCTGGAGTGTTGGAGCGAGCAATCAGCCCCAGCATTTT. As protein: CAWSVGASNQPQHF. The chain recombines TRBV30 with TRBJ1-5; D is unresolved. Germline V CDR1 and CDR2: GTSNPN, SVGIG (reference sequence). V gave up 0 bases and J gave up 1 base, with 7 bases separating them. The CDR3 is made up of 14 amino acids.

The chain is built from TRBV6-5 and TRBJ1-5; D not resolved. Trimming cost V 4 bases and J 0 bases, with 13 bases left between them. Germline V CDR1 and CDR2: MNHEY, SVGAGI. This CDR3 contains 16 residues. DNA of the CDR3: TGTGCCAGCAGTTCGTCCGACAAGTATAGCAATCAGCCCCAGCATTTT. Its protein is CASSSSDKYSNQPQHF.

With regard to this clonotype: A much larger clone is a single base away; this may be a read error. CDR3 in DNA: TGCGCCAGCAGTGAGTCGCAAGTGAACACTGAAGCTTTCTTT. Protein sequence: CASSESQVNTEAFF. This chain links TRBV10-2 with TRBJ1-1, with D uncertain. This CDR3 comprises 14 residues. Trimming stripped 0 bases from V and 0 bases from J, with 5 bases between. Germline V lookup: CDR1 WSHSY, CDR2 SAAADI.

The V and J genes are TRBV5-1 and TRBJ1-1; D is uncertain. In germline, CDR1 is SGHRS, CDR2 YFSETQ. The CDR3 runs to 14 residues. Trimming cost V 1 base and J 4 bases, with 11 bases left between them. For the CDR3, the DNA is TGCGCCAGCAGCTTGAGCGGGCGCGGCACTGAAGCTTTCTTT. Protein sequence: CASSLSGRGTEAFF.

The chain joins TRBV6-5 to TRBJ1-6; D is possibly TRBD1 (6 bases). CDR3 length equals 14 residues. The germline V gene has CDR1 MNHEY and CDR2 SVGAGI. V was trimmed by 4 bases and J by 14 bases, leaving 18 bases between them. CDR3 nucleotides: TGTGCCAGCAGTTTGGGCAGGGGAGTTTTAACCCTCCACTTT. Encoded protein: CASSLGRGVLTLHF.

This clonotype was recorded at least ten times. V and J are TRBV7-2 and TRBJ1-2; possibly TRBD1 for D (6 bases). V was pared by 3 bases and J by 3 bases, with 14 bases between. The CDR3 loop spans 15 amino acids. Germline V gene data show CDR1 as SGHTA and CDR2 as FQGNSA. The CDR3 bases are TGTGCCAGCAGCTTCGTACAGGGAGGTGACTATGGCTACACCTTC. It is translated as CASSFVQGGDYGYTF.

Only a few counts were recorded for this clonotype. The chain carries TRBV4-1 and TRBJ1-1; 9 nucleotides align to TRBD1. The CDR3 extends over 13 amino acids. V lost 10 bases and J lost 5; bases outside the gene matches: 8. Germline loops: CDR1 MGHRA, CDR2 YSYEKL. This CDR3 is CATSLGTGTEAFF. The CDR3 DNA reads TGCGCCACCTCATTAGGGACAGGGACTGAAGCTTTCTTT.